This T cell receptor beta chain is from a study of blood T cell repertoires in COVID-19. Study context: COVID-19 samples collected from the United States, Italy and Spain covered acute and convalescent phases. T cells, B-cell-depleted T cells, or PBMCs provided the cDNA or gDNA that served as material.

CDR3 length: 15 amino acids. Germline V lookup: CDR1 SGHTA, CDR2 FQGNSA. Trimming shortened V by 2 bases and J by 0 bases, and 9 bases separated the two germline ends. Per the study methods: Reference gene primer amplification gave nucleated cell count estimates. TCRdb keeps only in-frame clones here, not all; method: immunoSEQ multiplex PCR. D and trimming were read from the DNA, whereas the V and J calls and clone size are those reported in that table. The repertoire holds 150,000 to 190,000 clones, with 80% as singletons. The receptor's source is a man aged 55-75 years with acute or convalescent COVID-19. Sequencing was performed on peripheral blood. The rearrangement uses TRBV7-2 and TRBJ2-3; D gene ambiguous. The CDR3 here is CASSLMVSSTDTQYF. CDR3 DNA sequence: TGTGCCAGCAGCTTAATGGTGAGCAGCACAGATACGCAGTATTTT.